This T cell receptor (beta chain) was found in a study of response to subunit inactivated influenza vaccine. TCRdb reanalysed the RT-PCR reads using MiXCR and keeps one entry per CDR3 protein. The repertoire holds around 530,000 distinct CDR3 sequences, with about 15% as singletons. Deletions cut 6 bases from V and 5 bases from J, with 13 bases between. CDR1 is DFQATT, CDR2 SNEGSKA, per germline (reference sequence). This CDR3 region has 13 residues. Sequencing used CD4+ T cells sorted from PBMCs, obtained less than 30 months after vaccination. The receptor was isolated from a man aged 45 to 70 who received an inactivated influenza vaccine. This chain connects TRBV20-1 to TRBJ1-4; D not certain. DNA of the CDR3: TGCAGTGCCTATACATCGGTCAATGAAAAACTGTTTTTT. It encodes CSAYTSVNEKLFF.